Presented here are 32 T cell receptor beta chains from one specimen sequenced in a study of blood T cell repertoires in COVID-19. Profiled with immunoSEQ multiplex PCR; TCRdb holds only in-frame clones, not every one. The sample includes fewer than 600,000 clones, 70% to 90% seen only once; the top ten take less than 2%. Sequenced sample: PBMCs or T cells enriched from blood (not recorded which). The receptors here all came from a woman aged 40-49 years who had recovered from COVID-19.

V usage is TRBV7-2 and J usage is TRBJ2-1; TRBD1 agrees at 7 bases. The CDR3 is made up of 13 amino acids. The ends lost 6 bases at V and 8 bases at J; junction bases unmatched: 7. The V gene's germline CDR1 is SGHTA and CDR2 FQGNSA. CDR3 amino acids: CASSRGLVDEQFF. The CDR3 nucleotides are TGTGCCAGCAGTAGGGGGCTAGTCGATGAGCAGTTCTTC.

This chain links TRBV1 with TRBJ2-5; the table gives TRBD2 as D, unverified against the DNA. TRBV1 is listed as a pseudogene. The CDR3 is made up of 10 amino acids. Here the CDR3 reads CTSSPGTQYF. The DNA of the CDR3 is TGCACCAGCAGCCCCGGGACCCAGTACTTC.

V usage is TRBV4-3 and J usage is TRBJ2-1; D is ambiguous. This CDR3 comprises 15 residues. V was trimmed by 0 bases and J by 0 bases, leaving 6 bases between them. Germline CDR1 LGHNA, CDR2 YSLEER. The CDR3 DNA reads as TGCGCCAGCAGCCAAGATCCCGGCTCCTACAATGAGCAGTTCTTC. Translating it yields CASSQDPGSYNEQFF.

This clone was detected a few times. The rearrangement uses TRBV7-9 and TRBJ2-2; 13 nucleotides line up with TRBD2. CDR1 and CDR2 (germline): SEHNR, FQNEAQ (reference sequence). V lost 5 bases, J lost 7 bases, and 4 bases stayed unmatched. The length of the CDR3 is 15 residues. The CDR3 DNA follows: TGTGCCAGCAGCCGAGGGACTAGCGGGGACGGGGAGCTGTTTTTT. Translated: CASSRGTSGDGELFF.

J is TRBJ1-2 and V is TRBV5-4; 7 bases align to TRBD1. V was clipped by 4 bases and J by 8 bases; unmatched bases: 5. The CDR3 has 12 residues. Germline loops: CDR1 SGHNT, CDR2 YYREEE (reference sequence). CDR3: CASSPRQGGYTF. CDR3 bases: TGTGCCAGCAGCCCGAGACAGGGAGGCTACACCTTC.

The V and J genes are TRBV2 and TRBJ1-5, with TRBD1 matching over 7 bases. From germline, CDR1 is SNHLY and CDR2 FYNNEI. V shed 8 bases and J 4 bases; nucleotides not matched to a gene: 8. The CDR3 totals 14 residues. CDR3 sequence (DNA): TGTGCCAGCGGTCAGACAGGGATAAATCAGCCCCAGCATTTT. This encodes CASGQTGINQPQHF.

This clone was counted once. The chain employs TRBV23-1 and TRBJ2-7; 12 nucleotides align to TRBD2. TRBV23-1 is an open reading frame, and its role is uncertain. V lost 3 bases to trimming and J lost 3 bases; unmatched junction nucleotides: 15. CDR3 length: 19 residues. For the CDR3, the DNA is TGCGCCAGCAGTCATCACCGTATCTCGACTAGCGGGAGTTACTACGAGCAGTACTTC. It specifies CASSHHRISTSGSYYEQYF.

The rearrangement joins TRBV10-2 to TRBJ2-5; no clear D. CDR3 length: 15 residues. CDR1 WSHSY and CDR2 SAAADI come from the germline V gene. Trimming took off 2 bases at V and 0 bases at J, with 10 bases between the two ends. The CDR3 region has the DNA TGCGCCAGCAGTGAGGACCAGGCATACCAAGAGACCCAGTACTTC. The encoded protein is CASSEDQAYQETQYF.

The chain uses TRBV19 and TRBJ1-1, with D unclear. CDR1 is LNHDA, CDR2 SQIVND, per germline (reference sequence). V was clipped by 1 base and J by 3 bases, with 9 bases between them. This CDR3 is 14 amino acids long. Here the CDR3 reads CASSIGAGHTEAFF. The CDR3 DNA is TGTGCCAGTAGTATAGGGGCAGGCCACACTGAAGCTTTCTTT.

Regarding this clone: Other DNA sequences from this sample encode an identical CDR3 as well. The chain is built from TRBV2 and TRBJ1-2, with 8 bases that match TRBD1. V lost 8 bases and J lost 6; bases outside the gene matches: 8. The CDR3 is made up of 13 amino acids. CDR1 and CDR2 (germline): SNHLY, FYNNEI. CDR3 residues: CASSPGQGNGYTF. The DNA of the CDR3 is TGTGCCAGCTCCCCAGGACAGGGAAATGGCTACACCTTC.

The chain couples TRBV9 to TRBJ2-1, with D maybe TRBD1 (5 bases). Trimming stripped 3 bases from V and 4 bases from J, with 14 bases between. The CDR3 totals 15 residues. Germline V CDR1 and CDR2: SGDLS, YYNGEE. The CDR3 bases are TGTGCCAGCAGCGCGGACACTTCCAATTACAATGAGCAGTTCTTC. This codes for CASSADTSNYNEQFF.

This CDR3 is CASRLQGHPGYTF. The CDR3 DNA sequence: TGTGCCAGCAGGTTACAGGGGCACCCTGGCTACACCTTC. The chain is built from TRBV28 and TRBJ1-2; TRBD1 aligns across 7 bases. The CDR3 spans 13 residues. Per germline, CDR1 MDHEN and CDR2 SYDVKM. V was pared by 6 bases and J by 7 bases, with 8 bases of the junction left unmatched.

To note about this clone: This clone may be a read error of a much larger clone one base away. The sample carries other DNA sequences with the same CDR3. The chain carries TRBV5-6 and TRBJ2-7; 7 nucleotides align to TRBD2. V lost 2 bases to trimming and J lost 0 bases; unmatched junction nucleotides: 2. Germline assignment: CDR1 SGHDT and CDR2 YYEEEE. CDR3 length: 14 residues. The chain's CDR3 is CASSLGGSSYEQYF. As DNA, the CDR3 is TGTGCCAGCAGCTTAGGCGGGAGCTCCTACGAGCAGTACTTC.

The gene calls are TRBV7-2 and TRBJ1-1, with D perhaps matching TRBD1 (6 bases). V lost 3 bases to trimming and J lost 1 base, with 12 bases between them. The germline V gene encodes CDR1 SGHTA and CDR2 FQGNSA. The CDR3 consists of 15 residues. The CDR3 region has the DNA TGTGCCAGCAGCTTCTTGGGACAAACGAACACTGAAGCTTTCTTT. As protein: CASSFLGQTNTEAFF.

V is TRBV11-2 and J is TRBJ2-2, with 8 bases fitting TRBD2. The junction had 4 bases not matched to a gene; V was cut back by 0 bases and J by 1 base. The CDR3 runs 17 residues. Germline CDR1 is SGHAT and CDR2 is FQNNGV. The DNA of the CDR3 is TGTGCCAGCAGCTTAGATTGGCTAGCGGGGAACACCGGGGAGCTGTTTTTT. As protein: CASSLDWLAGNTGELFF.

The genes are TRBV12-3 or TRBV12-4 and TRBJ2-3; D unclear. CDR3 length: 13 amino acids. V lost 5 bases and J lost 3, with 9 bases in between. The CDR3 sequence is CASSLLQTDTQYF. The CDR3 bases are TGTGCCAGCAGTCTCTTACAGACAGATACGCAGTATTTT.

This clone showed up just a few times. The genes are TRBV5-6 and TRBJ2-5; no firm D call. Trimming pared 1 base from V and 4 bases from J, leaving 5 bases between. CDR1 and CDR2 from the germline V gene are SGHDT and YYEEEE. The CDR3 runs to 12 residues. CDR3 DNA sequence: TGTGCCAGCAGCTTGACGGGAGAGACCCAGTACTTC. This codes for CASSLTGETQYF. The entire variable domain, with the rest obtained from reference TRBV5-6 and TRBJ2-5, is as follows: DAGVTQSPTHLIKTRGQQVTLRCSPKSGHDTVSWYQQALGQGPQFIFQYYEEEERQRGNFPDRFSGHQFPNYSSELNVNALLLGDSALYLCASSLTGETQYFGPGTRLLVL.

This clone was seen a few times. The V and J genes are TRBV2 and TRBJ1-4; weak D call: TRBD1 (5 bases). The V end was cut by 4 bases, the J end by 8 bases, with 14 bases between. CDR3 length equals 14 residues. CDR1 is SNHLY, CDR2 FYNNEI, per germline. CDR3 residues: CASSAQTVGEKLFF. The DNA for the CDR3 is TGTGCCAGCAGTGCTCAGACAGTTGGGGAAAAACTGTTTTTT.

V and J are TRBV21-1 and TRBJ1-3. TRBV21-1 is marked as a pseudogene. The CDR3 has 17 amino acids. CDR3 sequence reads: CASSPRGMGGSGNTIYF. The CDR3 nucleotides read TGTGCCAGCAGCCCCCGGGGGATGGGTGGCTCTGGAAACACCATATATTTT.

The rearrangement joins TRBV30 to TRBJ1-2; 8 bases agree with TRBD1. This CDR3 is built from 13 residues. Germline V gene data show CDR1 as GTSNPN and CDR2 as SVGIG (reference sequence). V dropped 3 bases and J dropped 9; count of bases not matched to a gene: 9. CDR3 in amino acids: CAWSGTGPGSYTF. CDR3 coding DNA: TGTGCCTGGAGCGGGACAGGCCCCGGGAGCTACACCTTC.

The chain is built from TRBV12-5 and TRBJ2-3; perhaps TRBD1 as D (6 bases). Trimming stripped 0 bases from V and 1 base from J, with 14 bases between. The CDR3 runs 17 residues. The V gene's germline CDR1 is LGHNT and CDR2 FRNRAP. CDR3 protein: CASGLVGDRRRTDTQYF. CDR3 nucleotides: TGTGCTAGTGGTTTGGTGGGAGACAGGCGCCGCACAGATACGCAGTATTTT. Drawing the rest from reference TRBV12-5 and TRBJ2-3, the complete variable domain is DARVTQTPRHKVTEMGQEVTMRCQPILGHNTVFWYRQTMMQGLELLAYFRNRAPLDDSGMPKDRFSAEMPDATLATLKIQPSEPRDSAVYFCASGLVGDRRRTDTQYFGPGTRLTVL.

The chain has TRBV18 and TRBJ2-7; a possible D gene is TRBD2 (5 bases). Trimming cost V 3 bases and J 5 bases, with 17 bases left between them. There are 15 residues in the CDR3. Germline CDR1 and CDR2: KGHSH and LQKENI. The DNA for the CDR3 is TGTGCCAGCTCACCTTCAAGGGTACTAGTTGACGAGCAGTACTTC. This codes for CASSPSRVLVDEQYF.

This chain uses TRBV5-4 with TRBJ1-2; 9 nucleotides align to TRBD1. From germline, CDR1 is SGHNT and CDR2 YYREEE (reference sequence). The CDR3 is 17 residues long. J was trimmed by 4 bases and V by 4 bases; bases with no gene match: 14. CDR3 protein: CASSPLGHRGLGYGYTF. CDR3 coding DNA: TGTGCCAGCAGCCCCCTCGGTCACAGGGGGCTGGGCTATGGCTACACCTTC.

The chain has TRBV11-2 and TRBJ1-2; no clear D. V lost 3 bases to trimming and J lost 7 bases, with 12 bases between them. The length of the CDR3 is 13 residues. Germline lookup yields CDR1 SGHAT and CDR2 FQNNGV. The CDR3 bases are TGTGCCAGCAGCTTCAAGAGGAACGGTGGCTACACCTTC. Protein: CASSFKRNGGYTF.

V usage is TRBV6-6 and J usage is TRBJ2-5; the D is unclear. This CDR3 comprises 14 residues. The germline V gene encodes CDR1 MNHNY and CDR2 SVGAGI (reference sequence). V was cut by 2 bases and J by 4 bases, with 11 bases left in between. The CDR3 DNA reads TGTGCCAGCAGTTACCCGGTCCAGGCAGAGACCCAGTACTTC. Its translation is CASSYPVQAETQYF.

The chain has TRBV29-1 and TRBJ2-1; D is uncertain. The CDR3 covers 13 residues. Germline assignment: CDR1 SQVTM and CDR2 ANQGSEA. The V and J ends lost 5 bases and 0 bases respectively, with 8 bases between them. In nucleotides, the CDR3 is TGCAGCGTTCCACAGTCCTCCTACAATGAGCAGTTCTTC. Protein product: CSVPQSSYNEQFF.

V and J are TRBV7-9 and TRBJ2-1; 12 bases agree with TRBD2. The CDR3 has 16 residues. Looked up from germline, CDR1 is SEHNR and CDR2 is FQNEAQ (reference sequence). The trim removed 3 bases at V and 6 bases at J, leaving 6 bases unmatched. The CDR3 DNA follows: TGTGCCAGCAGCTTTGGACTAGCGGGAAGAATCAATGAGCAGTTCTTC. It specifies CASSFGLAGRINEQFF. Using reference TRBV7-9 and TRBJ2-1 for the parts outside the CDR3, the full variable domain is DTGVSQNPRHKITKRGQNVTFRCDPISEHNRLYWYRQTLGQGPEFLTYFQNEAQLEKSRLLSDRFSAERPKGSFSTLEIQRTEQGDSAMYLCASSFGLAGRINEQFFGPGTRLTVL.

CDR3 sequence: CSVETRNTGELFF. The CDR3 DNA reads as TGCAGCGTTGAAACGAGGAACACCGGGGAGCTGTTTTTT. V is TRBV29-1 and J is TRBJ2-2, with unresolved D. This CDR3 is 13 amino acids long. Germline V lookup: CDR1 SQVTM, CDR2 ANQGSEA. Trimming left V 2 bases short and J 1 base short, with 5 bases between.

The rearrangement joins TRBV14 to TRBJ1-1; TRBD1 might be the D (6 bases). Germline CDR1 and CDR2: SGHDN and FVKESK. Trimming removed 2 bases at V and 8 bases at J, with 15 bases between. The CDR3 contains 14 residues. The CDR3 nucleotides read TGTGCCAGCAGCCAAAGGGGACAAACCAGGGAAGCTTTCTTT. Its translation: CASSQRGQTREAFF.

Of note for this clone: This same CDR3 is encoded by further DNA sequences in the sample. The rearrangement joins TRBV5-1 to TRBJ1-1; the match to TRBD1 covers 9 bases. CDR1 SGHRS and CDR2 YFSETQ come from the germline V gene. The CDR3 spans 14 residues. Trimming cost V 3 bases and J 1 base; bases outside gene matches: 1. The chain's CDR3 is CASSSDRGNTEAFF. The CDR3 nucleotides read TGCGCCAGCAGCTCGGACAGGGGGAACACTGAAGCTTTCTTT. Combining the CDR3 with reference TRBV5-1 and TRBJ1-1 gives the whole variable domain KAGVTQTPRYLIKTRGQQVTLSCSPISGHRSVSWYQQTPGQGLQFLFEYFSETQRNKGNFPGRFSGRQFSNSRSEMNVSTLELGDSALYLCASSSDRGNTEAFFGQGTRLTVV.

The rearrangement uses TRBV4-2 and TRBJ2-5, with D perhaps matching TRBD1 (5 bases). Per germline, CDR1 LGHNA and CDR2 YNFKEQ. This CDR3 region has 15 residues. V was shortened by 0 bases and J by 4 bases, with 12 bases between the two germline ends. CDR3 in DNA: TGTGCCAGCAGCCAAGATAAGGCAAGGGGAGAGACCCAGTACTTC. Amino acids: CASSQDKARGETQYF.

The chain uses TRBV5-1 and TRBJ2-7; 10 nucleotides agree with TRBD1. V lost 4 bases to trimming and J lost 2 bases; unmatched junction nucleotides: 6. This CDR3 has 15 residues. CDR1 is SGHRS, CDR2 YFSETQ, per germline. CDR3 in DNA: TGCGCCAGCAGCGTCGGGACAGGGGACACCTACGAGCAGTACTTC. Protein sequence: CASSVGTGDTYEQYF. Variable domain in full (rest from reference TRBV5-1 and TRBJ2-7): KAGVTQTPRYLIKTRGQQVTLSCSPISGHRSVSWYQQTPGQGLQFLFEYFSETQRNKGNFPGRFSGRQFSNSRSEMNVSTLELGDSALYLCASSVGTGDTYEQYFGPGTRLTVT.